Listed here are 26 T cell receptor beta chains from one sample, sequenced in a study of identical twins. TCRdb reprocessed the 5' RACE reads with MiXCR, giving one entry per CDR3 protein. In the table there are about 220,000 distinct CDR3 sequences, 7% to 8.5% of which are singletons. Another study also made use of these data, one on yellow fever vaccine responses in identical twins.

Sequenced: CD8+ T cells sorted from blood. The receptors here all came from a woman aged 18-29 years in good health.

This clonotype showed up just a few times. V gene TRBV28 combines with J gene TRBJ2-7; D ambiguous. CDR1 is MDHEN and CDR2 is SYDVKM in the germline V gene. V lost 6 bases to trimming and J lost 5 bases, with 14 bases between them. CDR3 length equals 13 residues. CDR3 residues: CASREGLGHEQYF. The CDR3 nucleotides are TGTGCCAGCAGAGAAGGCCTGGGCCACGAGCAGTACTTC.

This chain uses TRBV20-1 with TRBJ2-7; 8 nucleotides line up with TRBD2. V lost 0 bases to trimming and J lost 2 bases; unmatched junction nucleotides: 6. The CDR3 extends over 15 amino acids. Per the germline V gene, CDR1 is DFQATT and CDR2 is SNEGSKA (reference sequence). The CDR3 reads CSARDPAGVAYEQYF. The CDR3 DNA is TGCAGTGCTAGAGACCCAGCGGGAGTAGCCTACGAGCAGTACTTC.

The V and J genes are TRBV6-1 and TRBJ2-2, with D perhaps matching TRBD1 (6 bases). V dropped 5 bases and J dropped 1 base, with 14 bases sitting between them. Per germline, CDR1 MNHNS and CDR2 SASEGT. This CDR3 region has 16 residues. This CDR3 reads CASSPQTGQNTGELFF. The CDR3 region has the DNA TGTGCCAGCAGTCCACAAACGGGACAGAACACCGGGGAGCTGTTTTTT.

This rearrangement joins TRBV28 to TRBJ2-7, with 7 nucleotides matching TRBD2. Per germline, CDR1 MDHEN and CDR2 SYDVKM. The trim removed 5 bases at V and 2 bases at J, leaving 6 bases unmatched. The CDR3 runs to 14 residues. CDR3 bases: TGTGCCAGCAGTCTCGCCGCGGGAGCCTACGAGCAGTACTTC. Its protein is CASSLAAGAYEQYF.

As for this clonotype: Just one base apart from a much larger clone, this may be a read error. This rearrangement joins TRBV20-1 to TRBJ2-1; D ambiguous. This CDR3 spans 15 amino acids. Germline V gives CDR1 DFQATT, CDR2 SNEGSKA (reference sequence). This CDR3 is CSARVMGSSYNKQFF. CDR3 nucleotide sequence: TGCAGTGCTAGAGTAATGGGCAGCTCCTACAATAAGCAGTTCTTC.

This clonotype occurred a few times. The V gene is TRBV12-3 or TRBV12-4, the J gene TRBJ1-5; D may be TRBD1 (5 bases). CDR3 length: 15 residues. Deletions cut 5 bases from V and 1 base from J, with 12 bases between. The CDR3 sequence: CASSAWRDSNQPQHF. CDR3 coding DNA: TGTGCCAGCAGTGCTTGGAGGGACAGCAATCAGCCCCAGCATTTT.

This clonotype was seen more than once but under ten times. The chain uses TRBV20-1 and TRBJ2-7; D not certain. The V gene's germline CDR1 is DFQATT and CDR2 SNEGSKA (reference sequence). There are 12 residues in the CDR3. The V gene lost 0 bases and the J gene lost 1 base, with 4 bases spanning the gap. The CDR3 coding sequence is TGCAGTGCTAGAGATCAATCCTACGAGCAGTACTTC. Amino acid sequence: CSARDQSYEQYF.

This clonotype was counted a few times. The rearrangement links TRBV14 to TRBJ2-1; 7 positions agree with TRBD2. The CDR3 contains 17 residues. V lost 2 bases, J lost 3 bases, and 10 bases stayed unmatched. Germline lookup yields CDR1 SGHDN and CDR2 FVKESK. The CDR3 reads CASSQRSRDYLYNEQFF. The CDR3 bases are TGTGCCAGCAGCCAACGGTCCCGGGACTACCTCTACAATGAGCAGTTCTTC.

V gene TRBV15 combines with J gene TRBJ2-3; a possible D gene is TRBD1 (6 bases). Germline loops: CDR1 LNHNV, CDR2 YYDKDF (reference sequence). V lost 5 bases, J lost 3 bases, and 9 bases lay in between. The CDR3 has 13 residues. As DNA, the CDR3 is TGTGCCACCAGCGGCAGGGGAACAGATACGCAGTATTTT. Protein product: CATSGRGTDTQYF.

This clonotype was counted a few times. The chain has TRBV5-6 and TRBJ1-1, with 7 bases lining up with TRBD1. Germline CDR1 reads SGHDT; CDR2 reads YYEEEE. This CDR3 has 15 amino acids. The V gene end was trimmed by 0 bases and the J gene end by 4 bases; junction bases not matched to a gene: 6. The CDR3 protein is CASSLGGDSFTEAFF. The CDR3 DNA reads as TGTGCCAGCAGCTTGGGGGGGGACAGTTTCACTGAAGCTTTCTTT. Supplemented by reference TRBV5-6 and TRBJ1-1, the full variable domain reads DAGVTQSPTHLIKTRGQQVTLRCSPKSGHDTVSWYQQALGQGPQFIFQYYEEEERQRGNFPDRFSGHQFPNYSSELNVNALLLGDSALYLCASSLGGDSFTEAFFGQGTRLTVV.

Many counts were recorded for this clonotype. The chain joins TRBV12-3 or TRBV12-4 to TRBJ2-3; D may match TRBD1 or TRBD2 (5 bases each). V lost 4 bases and J lost 1, with 12 bases in between. CDR3 length: 15 residues. The CDR3 DNA sequence: TGTGCCAGCAGTTCACCGGGACGTGGCACAGATACGCAGTATTTT. It specifies CASSSPGRGTDTQYF.

J is TRBJ1-6 and V is TRBV5-5, with 7 bases fitting TRBD1. After removal of 4 bases from V and 0 bases from J, the junction contained 7 bases not matched to a gene. The CDR3 runs 17 residues. The V gene's germline CDR1 is SGHKS and CDR2 YYEKEE (reference sequence). CDR3 bases: TGTGCCAGCAGCGAAGGGACAGTCCTCTCCTATAATTCACCCCTCCACTTT. It translates to CASSEGTVLSYNSPLHF.

Only a few counts were recorded for this clonotype. The CDR3, as DNA: TGCGCCAGCAGCCAAGTGATTGGGACCATGAACACTGAAGCTTTCTTT. It yields the protein CASSQVIGTMNTEAFF. The rearrangement joins TRBV4-1 to TRBJ1-1, with D possibly being TRBD1 (5 bases). Germline CDR1 MGHRA, CDR2 YSYEKL. The CDR3 contains 16 residues. Trimming took 1 base from V and 0 from J, leaving 12 bases between them.

This clonotype was seen a few times. The V and J genes are TRBV11-1 and TRBJ2-6; TRBD1 matches at 12 bases. CDR3 length equals 21 residues. The V gene's germline CDR1 is SGHAT and CDR2 FQDESV (reference sequence). Germline trimming cut 5 bases from V and 0 bases from J; bases unmatched to any gene: 14. DNA for the CDR3: TGTGCCAGCAGCCACCATTCCGGGACAGGGGGCCGTCGCTCTGGGGCCAACGTCCTGACTTTC. This gives the protein CASSHHSGTGGRRSGANVLTF.

The rearrangement links TRBV12-3 or TRBV12-4 to TRBJ2-4; unclear D gene. The V and J ends lost 1 base and 4 bases respectively, with 8 bases between them. The length of the CDR3 is 14 residues. The CDR3 protein is CASSLVGNKNIQYF. In nucleotides, the CDR3 is TGTGCCAGCAGTTTAGTAGGGAATAAAAACATTCAGTACTTC.

Ten or more counts support this clonotype. The V call is TRBV12-3 or TRBV12-4, the J call TRBJ2-1, with D unresolved. The V end lost 6 bases, the J end lost 9 bases, and 9 bases lay between the germline ends. There are 11 residues in the CDR3. CDR3 in DNA: TGTGCCAGCAGCATTCAGACTGAGCAGTTCTTC. As protein: CASSIQTEQFF.

The rearrangement links TRBV7-9 to TRBJ1-4; maybe TRBD1 (5 bases). The CDR3 is made up of 13 amino acids. V was cut by 0 bases and J by 14 bases, with 13 bases left in between. The germline gives CDR1 SEHNR, CDR2 FQNEAQ (reference sequence). CDR3 in DNA: TGTGCCAGCAGCTTAGCGCGGGGCGTGGACCTGTTTTTT. Translating gives CASSLARGVDLFF.

This clonotype has just a few counts. The chain has TRBV7-8 and TRBJ1-2, with 7 positions matching TRBD1. Germline V gene data show CDR1 as SGHVS and CDR2 as FQNEAQ. With V trimmed by 3 bases and J by 1 base, 5 bases remained unmatched. The length of the CDR3 is 15 residues. The CDR3 spells CASSLGTANNYGYTF. CDR3 DNA sequence: TGTGCCAGCAGCTTGGGGACAGCTAATAACTATGGCTACACCTTC.

Ten or more counts support this clonotype. The genes are TRBV6-5 and TRBJ2-6; D unclear. Germline CDR1 reads MNHEY; CDR2 reads SVGAGI. CDR3 length: 14 amino acids. V was shortened by 0 bases and J by 4 bases, with 4 bases between the two germline ends. CDR3 DNA: TGTGCCAGCAGTTACTCTCACGGGGCCAACGTCCTGACTTTC. It translates to CASSYSHGANVLTF.

This clonotype has at least ten counts. This rearrangement joins TRBV29-1 to TRBJ2-1; 10 nucleotides line up with TRBD1. V lost 8 bases to trimming and J lost 3 bases; unmatched junction nucleotides: 4. The CDR3 is 13 amino acids. Germline V gene data show CDR1 as SQVTM and CDR2 as ANQGSEA. The CDR3 DNA sequence: TGCAGCATAGGGACAGGGGACTACAATGAGCAGTTCTTC. The encoded protein is CSIGTGDYNEQFF.

This clonotype came up a few times. The rearrangement joins TRBV6-4 to TRBJ1-1, with TRBD1 as a possible D gene (5 bases). The CDR3 runs 14 residues. Per the germline V gene, CDR1 is MRHNA and CDR2 is SNTAGT. The germline V and J ends were trimmed by 2 bases and 5 bases, with 12 bases remaining between them. The CDR3 loop reads CASSDKGAGTEAFF. In nucleotides, the CDR3 is TGTGCCAGCAGTGACAAAGGGGCTGGGACTGAAGCTTTCTTT.

This clonotype was seen a handful of times. V gene TRBV28 combines with J gene TRBJ1-5; 7 nucleotides align to TRBD1. The V segment lost 4 bases and the J segment 3 bases; nucleotides outside the gene matches: 9. Germline V lookup: CDR1 MDHEN, CDR2 SYDVKM. The CDR3 is made up of 16 amino acids. The CDR3, as DNA: TGTGCCAGCAGTTACCTCCAGGGGGAGGACAATCAGCCCCAGCATTTT. It specifies CASSYLQGEDNQPQHF.

This clonotype was picked up many times. The chain links TRBV6-4 to TRBJ1-6; D gene uncertain. This CDR3 has 18 amino acids. The V gene's germline CDR1 is MRHNA and CDR2 SNTAGT. V was pared by 3 bases and J by 3 bases, with 18 bases between. CDR3 residues: CASSDCPPRDFYNSPLHF. In DNA, the CDR3 is TGTGCCAGCAGTGATTGCCCGCCGCGGGATTTCTATAATTCACCCCTCCACTTT.

This chain joins TRBV6-5 and TRBJ2-1; D is unresolved. This CDR3 is 17 amino acids long. CDR1 is MNHEY, CDR2 SVGAGI, per germline. The V end lost 2 bases, the J end lost 0 bases, and 14 bases lay between the germline ends. DNA for the CDR3: TGTGCCAGCAGTTACCCGATCAAGGAGAGCTCCTACAATGAGCAGTTCTTC. The encoded protein is CASSYPIKESSYNEQFF.

The V gene is TRBV7-8, the J gene TRBJ2-7; no reliable D call. The CDR3 runs 13 residues. In germline, CDR1 is SGHVS, CDR2 FQNEAQ. Trimming pared 4 bases from V and 0 bases from J, leaving 7 bases between. The CDR3 nucleotides read TGTGCCAGCAGCTCCCTTCCCTCCTACGAGCAGTACGTC. Translated, it gives CASSSLPSYEQYV.

This clonotype was counted at least ten times. The chain has TRBV7-9 and TRBJ2-1; D possibly corresponds to TRBD1 (5 bases). The CDR3 runs 14 residues. CDR1 is SEHNR, CDR2 FQNEAQ, per germline (reference sequence). Trimming took off 0 bases at V and 3 bases at J, with 6 bases between the two ends. The CDR3 DNA sequence: TGTGCCAGCAGCTTAGCGACAGTCTACAATGAGCAGTTCTTC. It yields the protein CASSLATVYNEQFF.